This record covers a single T cell receptor (beta chain). In the original workflow: Estimation of nucleated cell counts relied on the amplification of reference gene primers. Produced via immunoSEQ multiplex PCR; TCRdb's table is partial and in-frame only. Clonal size and the V and J genes are those of that table, whereas D and trimming came from the DNA. The repertoire has 150,000 to 200,000 clones, 65% to 90% of them found once; the top ten carry under 9.5%. The length of the CDR3 is 13 residues. Trimming cost V 8 bases and J 6 bases; bases outside gene matches: 3. In germline, CDR1 is LNHDA, CDR2 SQIVND (reference sequence). The data were taken from a study of blood T cell repertoires in COVID-19. About the study: Some COVID-19 samples were acute and others convalescent; all came from the United States, Italy and Spain. T cells, B-cell-depleted T cells, or PBMCs provided the cDNA or gDNA that served as material.

The chain carries TRBV19 and TRBJ1-3; TRBD1 aligns across 11 bases. The sample was peripheral blood. This sequence originates from a man aged 45-65 years with active or convalescent COVID-19. In DNA form, the CDR3 reads TGTGCCAGTGAAGGACAGGGGGCAAACACCATATATTTT. This encodes CASEGQGANTIYF. The variable domain in full, with the rest retrieved from reference TRBV19 and TRBJ1-3, is DGGITQSPKYLFRKEGQNVTLSCEQNLNHDAMYWYRQDPGQGLRLIYYSQIVNDFQKGDIAEGYSVSREKKESFPLTVTSAQKNPTAFYLCASEGQGANTIYFGEGSWLTVV.